What follows are 8 T cell receptor beta chains derived from one specimen sequenced in a study of T cell clones after liver transplantation. Using immunoSEQ multiplex PCR, the repertoire was profiled, and TCRdb retains in-frame clones only, with some absent. The repertoire holds around 80,000 clones, with roughly 80% as singletons. Sample: CD4+ T cells from blood, taken approximately 3.5 years after liver transplant. The receptors here all came from a human patient who received a liver transplant. These T cells may partly come from the graft donor.

The V gene is TRBV6-6, the J gene TRBJ1-1; no clear D gene. Germline V gene sequence: CDR1 MNHNY, CDR2 SVGAGI (reference sequence). V was trimmed by 0 bases and J by 0 bases, leaving 8 bases between them. The CDR3 has 15 amino acids. The CDR3 DNA sequence: TGTGCCAGCAGTTACTCGAATCGGTTGAACACTGAAGCTTTCTTT. It yields the protein CASSYSNRLNTEAFF.

The chain combines TRBV28 with TRBJ1-1; 10 nucleotides match TRBD1. With V trimmed by 2 bases and J by 4 bases, 4 bases remained unmatched. The CDR3 loop spans 15 amino acids. Germline loops: CDR1 MDHEN, CDR2 SYDVKM. This CDR3 is CASSLGDRGGTEAFF. The CDR3 region has the DNA TGTGCCAGCAGTTTAGGGGACAGGGGTGGCACTGAAGCTTTCTTT.

The chain links TRBV7-2 to TRBJ1-2; TRBD1 matches 10 bases. This CDR3 is built from 14 residues. Germline V lookup: CDR1 SGHTA, CDR2 FQGNSA. The J segment lost 7 bases and the V segment lost 4 bases, leaving 6 bases of the junction unmatched. CDR3 loop: CASSSGQGVGGYTF. In DNA, the CDR3 is TGTGCCAGCAGCTCAGGACAGGGGGTAGGTGGCTACACCTTC.

The chain carries TRBV7-9 and TRBJ1-1; 9 positions match TRBD1. This CDR3 is 12 amino acids long. V lost 7 bases to trimming and J lost 11 bases; unmatched junction nucleotides: 8. CDR1 and CDR2 (germline): SEHNR, FQNEAQ (reference sequence). CDR3 nucleotides: TGTGCCAGCATGGACAGGGGCCTTTCCGCTTTCTTT. This codes for CASMDRGLSAFF.

The V and J genes are TRBV5-5 and TRBJ2-1, with 9 bases fitting TRBD1. The germline CDR1 and CDR2 sequences are SGHKS and YYEKEE (reference sequence). The CDR3 is made up of 15 amino acids. J was trimmed by 2 bases and V by 0 bases; bases with no gene match: 0. Here the CDR3 reads CASSLGTGAYNEQFF. The CDR3 DNA sequence: TGTGCCAGCAGCTTGGGGACAGGGGCCTACAATGAGCAGTTCTTC.

V gene TRBV6-5 combines with J gene TRBJ2-1, with 9 bases fitting TRBD2. The germline V gene has CDR1 MNHEY and CDR2 SVGAGI. The CDR3 runs 14 residues. V lost 6 bases and J lost 9; bases outside the gene matches: 9. The DNA of the CDR3 is TGTGCCAGCAGCCGAGGACTAGCGTTAAGTGAGCAGTTCTTC. Its translation is CASSRGLALSEQFF.

This sequence joins TRBV9 and TRBJ1-1, with a weak D call TRBD1 (5 bases). The CDR3 consists of 14 residues. Trimming removed 3 bases from V and 4 bases from J, with 13 bases in between. The germline V gene has CDR1 SGDLS and CDR2 YYNGEE. CDR3 sequence (DNA): TGTGCCAGCAGCGGGGGCGGGATGGTCACTGAAGCTTTCTTT. This codes for CASSGGGMVTEAFF. The variable domain in full, completed from reference TRBV9 and TRBJ1-1, reads DSGVTQTPKHLITATGQRVTLRCSPRSGDLSVYWYQQSLDQGLQFLIQYYNGEERAKGNILERFSAQQFPDLHSELNLSSLELGDSALYFCASSGGGMVTEAFFGQGTRLTVV.

The V gene is TRBV5-1, the J gene TRBJ2-1; 10 bases agree with TRBD2. CDR3 length: 16 amino acids. V shed 5 bases, J shed 6 bases, and the junction held 11 bases outside the gene matches. CDR1 SGHRS and CDR2 YFSETQ come from the germline V gene. The CDR3 reads CASRRFTSGTSNEQFF. In DNA, the CDR3 is TGCGCCAGCAGACGATTTACTAGCGGGACCTCCAATGAGCAGTTCTTC.